This TCR beta chain is drawn from a study of blood T cells in healthy people across ages. Trimming removed 4 bases at V and 1 base at J, with 10 bases between. Germline loops: CDR1 SGHRS, CDR2 YFSETQ. This CDR3 has 14 amino acids. A second PCR, run for roughly 7 to 12 cycles, used a sample-barcoded 5' primer plus a J-beta primer mix. Via MiXCR, TCRdb re-called the 5' RACE reads, giving one row per CDR3 protein. The sample holds about 590,000 distinct CDR3 sequences, about 30% seen once. This clonotype showed up many times. The chain couples TRBV5-1 to TRBJ2-3; D is undetermined. The source is a woman of 80 years or more in good health. The sample comprised blood. The CDR3 sequence: CASSPLVGTDTQYF. Written as DNA, the CDR3 is TGCGCCAGCAGCCCTTTAGTCGGCACAGATACGCAGTATTTT.